This TCR beta chain is from a study of blood T cell repertoires in COVID-19. About the study: Sites in the United States, Italy and Spain provided acute and convalescent COVID-19 samples. PBMCs, B-cell-depleted T cells, or T cells were the source of the cDNA or gDNA that made up the material.

The CDR3 is 11 residues long. Per the germline V gene, CDR1 is GTSNPN and CDR2 is SVGIG (reference sequence). Trimming took off 4 bases at V and 5 bases at J, with 8 bases between the two ends. Authors' methods: From reference gene primer amplification, estimates of nucleated cell counts were derived. Sequencing was performed with immunoSEQ multiplex PCR; in TCRdb, only in-frame clones are kept and a portion is missing. Clone size and the V and J calls come from that table; the DNA yielded D and trimming. This repertoire shows 350,000 to 400,000 clones, approximately 90% found once; its top ten account for around 0.91%. Participants spanned ages about 18 to 90 years and resided in 20 to 30 US areas. This clone has only one observation.

The chain couples TRBV30 to TRBJ1-1, with TRBD1 as a possible D gene (5 bases). Material: PBMCs or T cells enriched from blood (not recorded which). This TCR was recovered from a woman between 25 and 40 years old with acute COVID-19. The chain's CDR3 is CAWTGRTEAFF. DNA of the CDR3: TGTGCCTGGACAGGGAGGACTGAAGCTTTCTTT.